The clone carrying this T cell receptor beta chain has at least ten counts. Its specificity is unknown. TCRdb redid the calling of the reads with MiXCR, one entry per CDR3 protein. The top ten clones hold roughly 25% of a sample with approximately 500,000 distinct CDR3 sequences, 16% of them seen once. The record originates from a study of T cell repertoires in cytomegalovirus infection. Study context: Shared public TCR beta signatures pointed to both CMV infection and a matching HLA type.

The CDR3 has 15 residues. The V end was cut by 5 bases, the J end by 0 bases, with 13 bases between. General study findings and limits: Carriage of CMV together with the relevant HLA was identifiable through cumulative public TCR beta family frequency. What dominated the ex vivo response were HLA-C-restricted CMV-specific TCR beta clonotypes.

The source material was CD8+ T cells from PBMCs. J is TRBJ1-1 and V is TRBV12-3 or TRBV12-4; D gene uncertain. The receptor's source is a human donor in good health (CMV status not recorded). Some clones in this sample may be carry-over from other donors' samples. The CDR3 nucleotides read TGTGCCAGCAGTCCTCCGACTCAGATGAACACTGAAGCTTTCTTT. Translating it yields CASSPPTQMNTEAFF.